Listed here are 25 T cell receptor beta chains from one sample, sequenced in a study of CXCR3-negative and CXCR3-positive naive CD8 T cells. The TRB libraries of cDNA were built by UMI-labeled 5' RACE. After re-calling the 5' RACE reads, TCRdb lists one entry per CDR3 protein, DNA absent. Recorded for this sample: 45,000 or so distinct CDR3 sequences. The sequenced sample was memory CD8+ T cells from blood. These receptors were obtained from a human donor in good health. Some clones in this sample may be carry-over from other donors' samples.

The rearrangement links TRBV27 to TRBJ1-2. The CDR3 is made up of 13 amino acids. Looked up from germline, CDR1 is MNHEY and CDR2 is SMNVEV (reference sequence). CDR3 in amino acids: CASSAGIDYGYTF.

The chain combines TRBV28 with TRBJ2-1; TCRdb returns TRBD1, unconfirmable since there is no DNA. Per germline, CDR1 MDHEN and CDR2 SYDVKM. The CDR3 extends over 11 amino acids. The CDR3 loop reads CASGLAPEQFF.

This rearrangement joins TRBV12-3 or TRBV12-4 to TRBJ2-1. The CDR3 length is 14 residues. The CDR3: CASSLNAVPNEQFF.

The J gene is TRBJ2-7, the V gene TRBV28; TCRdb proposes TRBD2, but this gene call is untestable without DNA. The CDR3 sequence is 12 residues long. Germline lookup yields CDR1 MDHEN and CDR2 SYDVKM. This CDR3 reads CASSRSGDEQYF.

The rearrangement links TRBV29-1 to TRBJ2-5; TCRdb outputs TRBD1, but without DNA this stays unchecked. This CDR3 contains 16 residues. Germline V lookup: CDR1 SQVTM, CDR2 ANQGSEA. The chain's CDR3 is CSVDEGQGSFQETQYF.

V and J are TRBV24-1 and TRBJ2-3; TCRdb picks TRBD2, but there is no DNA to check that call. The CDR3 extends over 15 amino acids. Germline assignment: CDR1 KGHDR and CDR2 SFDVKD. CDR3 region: CATSEFLATTDTQYF.

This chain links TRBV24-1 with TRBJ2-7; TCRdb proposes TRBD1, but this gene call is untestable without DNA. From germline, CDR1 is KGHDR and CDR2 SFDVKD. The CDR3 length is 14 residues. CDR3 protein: CATSDPGQGDEQYF.

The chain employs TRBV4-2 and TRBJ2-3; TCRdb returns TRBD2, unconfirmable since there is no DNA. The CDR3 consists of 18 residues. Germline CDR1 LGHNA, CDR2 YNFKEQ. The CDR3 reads CASSQDLTSGREIDTQYF.

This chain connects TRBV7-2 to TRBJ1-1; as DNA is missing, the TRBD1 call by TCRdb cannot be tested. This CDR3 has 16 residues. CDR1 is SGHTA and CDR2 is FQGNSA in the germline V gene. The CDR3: CASSSARGGGNTEAFF.

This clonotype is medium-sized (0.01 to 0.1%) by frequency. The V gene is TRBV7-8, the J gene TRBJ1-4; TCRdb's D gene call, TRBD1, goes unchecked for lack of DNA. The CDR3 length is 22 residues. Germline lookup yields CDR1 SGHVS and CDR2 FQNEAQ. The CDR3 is CASSSTHPGQAELGRTNEKLFF.

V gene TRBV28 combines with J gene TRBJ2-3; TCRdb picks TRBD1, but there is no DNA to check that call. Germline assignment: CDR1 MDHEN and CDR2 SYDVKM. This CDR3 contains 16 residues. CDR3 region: CASSLYGQGHTDTQYF. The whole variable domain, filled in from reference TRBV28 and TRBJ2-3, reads DVKVTQSSRYLVKRTGEKVFLECVQDMDHENMFWYRQDPGLGLRLIYFSYDVKMKEKGDIPEGYSVSREKKERFSLILESASTNQTSMYLCASSLYGQGHTDTQYFGPGTRLTVL.

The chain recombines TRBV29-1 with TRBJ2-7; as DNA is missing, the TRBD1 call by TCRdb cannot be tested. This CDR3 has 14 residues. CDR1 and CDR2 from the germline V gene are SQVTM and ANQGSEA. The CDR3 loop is CSVVTLTGGYEQYF.

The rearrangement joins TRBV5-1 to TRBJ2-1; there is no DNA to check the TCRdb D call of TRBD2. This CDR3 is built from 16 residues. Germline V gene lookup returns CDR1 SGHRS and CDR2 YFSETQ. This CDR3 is CASSLETGRRWNEQFF. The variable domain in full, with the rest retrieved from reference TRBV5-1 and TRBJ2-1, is KAGVTQTPRYLIKTRGQQVTLSCSPISGHRSVSWYQQTPGQGLQFLFEYFSETQRNKGNFPGRFSGRQFSNSRSEMNVSTLELGDSALYLCASSLETGRRWNEQFFGPGTRLTVL.

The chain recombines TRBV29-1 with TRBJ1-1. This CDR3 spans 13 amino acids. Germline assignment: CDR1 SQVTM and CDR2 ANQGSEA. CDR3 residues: CSVGLGYNTEAFF.

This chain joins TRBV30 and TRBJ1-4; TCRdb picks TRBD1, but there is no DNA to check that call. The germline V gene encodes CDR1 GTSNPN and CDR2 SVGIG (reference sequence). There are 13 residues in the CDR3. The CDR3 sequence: CAYQSGTNEKLFF. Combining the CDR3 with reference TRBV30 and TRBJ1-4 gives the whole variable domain SQTIHQWPATLVQPVGSPLSLECTVEGTSNPNLYWYRQAAGRGLQLLFYSVGIGQISSEVPQNLSASRPQDRQFILSSKKLLLSDSGFYLCAYQSGTNEKLFFGSGTQLSVL.

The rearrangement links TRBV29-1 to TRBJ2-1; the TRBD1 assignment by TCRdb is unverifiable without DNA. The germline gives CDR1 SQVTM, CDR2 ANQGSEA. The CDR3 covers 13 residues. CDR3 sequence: CSVDPDFYNEQFF.

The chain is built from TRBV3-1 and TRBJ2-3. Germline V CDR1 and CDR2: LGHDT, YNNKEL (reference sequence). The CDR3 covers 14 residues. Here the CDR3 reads CASSQFPNTDTQYF.

The CDR3: CASSLEGKYEQYF. The genes are TRBV13 and TRBJ2-7. Germline values: CDR1 PRHDT, CDR2 FYEKMQ (reference sequence). The CDR3 has 13 amino acids.

The chain's CDR3 is CASSLIASAEEQYF. The chain couples TRBV12-3 or TRBV12-4 to TRBJ2-7. The CDR3 loop spans 14 amino acids.

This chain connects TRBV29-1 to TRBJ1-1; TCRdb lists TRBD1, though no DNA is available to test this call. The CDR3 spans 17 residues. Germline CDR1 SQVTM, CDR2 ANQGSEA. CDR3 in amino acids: CSVEDPQSRGVNTEAFF.

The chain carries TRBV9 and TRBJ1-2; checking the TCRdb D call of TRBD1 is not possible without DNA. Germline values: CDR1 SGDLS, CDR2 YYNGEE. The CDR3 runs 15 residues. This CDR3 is CASSVGPRDNYGYTF. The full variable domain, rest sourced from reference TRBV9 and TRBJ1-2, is DSGVTQTPKHLITATGQRVTLRCSPRSGDLSVYWYQQSLDQGLQFLIQYYNGEERAKGNILERFSAQQFPDLHSELNLSSLELGDSALYFCASSVGPRDNYGYTFGSGTRLTVV.

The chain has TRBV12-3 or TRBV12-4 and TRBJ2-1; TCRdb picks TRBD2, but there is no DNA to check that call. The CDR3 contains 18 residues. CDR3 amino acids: CASSLLGTSGGLGDEQFF.

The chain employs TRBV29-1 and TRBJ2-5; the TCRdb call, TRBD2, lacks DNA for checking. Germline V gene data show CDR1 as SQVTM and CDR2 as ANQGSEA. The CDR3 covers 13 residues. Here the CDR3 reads CSVEEGSGETQYF.

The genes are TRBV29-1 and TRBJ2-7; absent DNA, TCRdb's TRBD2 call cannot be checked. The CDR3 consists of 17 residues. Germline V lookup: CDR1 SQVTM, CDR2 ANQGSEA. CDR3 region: CSVVASGSPSSSYEQYF.

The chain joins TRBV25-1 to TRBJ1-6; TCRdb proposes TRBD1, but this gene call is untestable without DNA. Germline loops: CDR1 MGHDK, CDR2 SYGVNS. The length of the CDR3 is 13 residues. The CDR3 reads CASSETGEPPLHF.